Sequencing of this T cell receptor (beta chain) was carried out in a study of blood T cell repertoires in COVID-19. Assay: immunoSEQ multiplex PCR; the TCRdb copy retains only in-frame clones and omits some. Among 250,000 to 350,000 clones listed, about 84% were seen once. Sequencing was performed on peripheral blood. This sequence was found in a woman aged 50 to 60 with acute or convalescent COVID-19.

The CDR3 nucleotides read TGTGCCAGCAGCACGACAGGGATGGATGAAAAACTGTTTTTT. This translates into CASSTTGMDEKLFF. This chain joins TRBV9 and TRBJ1-4; 7 nucleotides align to TRBD1. The CDR3 consists of 14 residues. V lost 4 bases, J lost 6 bases, and 6 bases stayed unmatched. From germline, CDR1 is SGDLS and CDR2 YYNGEE.